This section outlines one TCR beta chain sequence together with its context. Combining a sample-barcoded 5' primer with a J-beta primer mix, a second PCR ran for roughly 7 to 12 cycles. TCRdb fed the 5' RACE reads into MiXCR, producing one record per CDR3 protein. The sample has 850,000 to 1,300,000 distinct CDR3 sequences, over 35% seen once. The data are from a study of blood T cells in healthy people across ages. This receptor was identified in a woman aged 55-69 years in good health. Sequencing was carried out using blood.

CDR3 in amino acids: CASSSNLGEQFF. Written as DNA, the CDR3 is TGTGCCAGCAGCTCGAACCTGGGGGAGCAGTTCTTC. The chain is built from TRBV11-2 and TRBJ2-1; D is uncertain. This CDR3 has 12 amino acids. V was pared by 4 bases and J by 10 bases, with 11 bases between. Germline values: CDR1 SGHAT, CDR2 FQNNGV.